This TCR beta chain emerged from a study of T cells in Graves' hyperthyroidism and ophthalmopathy. This clonotype was found many times. Its antigen remains unknown. Germline values: CDR1 DFQATT, CDR2 SNEGSKA (reference sequence). V was pared by 3 bases and J by 6 bases, with 18 bases between. This CDR3 has 15 residues. RNA transcripts were the template for amplifying TCR beta CDR3 regions. The HTBI primer set served for first-round RT-PCR of the TCR CDR3. One entry per CDR3 protein, called by TCRdb with MiXCR from the multiplex PCR reads. The top ten hold approximately 15% of the sample, which has about 770,000 distinct CDR3 sequences, around 19% seen once. Study observations and caveats: By a 13 V-J model, ophthalmopathy was set apart from stable hyperthyroidism. Most thyroid-expanded clonotypes above 0.001 were also found in blood. Ophthalmopathy prediction by the model preceded onset by a median about 6.8 months.

Sequencing was carried out using blood. This chain uses TRBV20-1 with TRBJ2-1; D is possibly TRBD1 (5 bases). The sequence derives from a woman between 50 and 59 years old with Graves' hyperthyroidism that later progressed to Graves' ophthalmopathy. In nucleotides, the CDR3 is TGCAGTGCTAGGATCTTTAGGGGTGTCAGCAATGAGCAGTTCTTC. Translated, it gives CSARIFRGVSNEQFF.